The clone carrying this T cell receptor (beta chain) was seen a few times. Germline CDR1 and CDR2: SQVTM and ANQGSEA. The junction had 0 bases not matched to a gene; V was cut back by 2 bases and J by 1 base. The length of the CDR3 is 14 residues. TCRdb redid the calling of the reads with MiXCR, one entry per CDR3 protein. Here the sample spans some 250,000 distinct CDR3 sequences, approximately 10% being singletons. The data originate from a study of T cell repertoires in cytomegalovirus infection. The chain is built from TRBV29-1 and TRBJ2-3; 10 bases map to TRBD2. Sequences were obtained from PBMCs. This receptor was identified in a human donor in good health (CMV status not recorded). Some clones in this sample may be carry-over from other donors' samples. CDR3 loop: CSVESGRGTDTQYF. The DNA of the CDR3 is TGCAGCGTTGAAAGCGGGAGGGGCACAGATACGCAGTATTTT.